This T cell receptor (beta chain) emerged from a study of beta chain features in type 1 diabetes. Study results and caveats: Although PCR might favor shorter templates, it would do so equally in patients and controls.

To note about this clone: Its antigen is undetermined.

Sequenced material consisted of expressed TCRB transcripts (all of the isolated RNA was reverse transcribed). Roughly 3.5 million reads per sample on average were obtained from naive, central memory and regulatory T cell samples. This table comes from immunoSEQ multiplex PCR, and its TCRdb copy is limited to in-frame clones, with some not included. This sample has 680,000 or so clones, with around a sixth found just once. Donors underwent one heparinised blood draw, about 120 mL on average. The authors obtained over 95% purity in all sorted populations. V lost 2 bases and J lost 4, with 21 bases in between. Germline lookup yields CDR1 SGHDT and CDR2 YYEEEE. The CDR3 totals 17 residues.

The receptor's source is a man younger than 35 in good health. The specimen sequenced was naive CD4+ T cells from blood. The gene calls are TRBV5-6 and TRBJ1-2; no reliable D call. CDR3: CASSFAGSKGSLYGYTF. Written as DNA, the CDR3 is TGTGCCAGCAGCTTTGCTGGGTCCAAGGGATCTCTCTATGGCTACACCTTC.